This T cell receptor beta chain appears in the sequencing data of a study of T cells after yellow fever vaccination. Findings and limits, study-wide: It was a weaker secondary response, yet one that peaked faster, at day 5 versus 15.

TCRdb recomputed calls from the 5' RACE reads with MiXCR, one row per CDR3 protein. The data contain under 500,000 distinct CDR3 sequences, around 20% of them singletons. This clonotype was observed a handful of times. The antigen is unknown. Between the trimmed V and J ends, which lost 5 bases and 6 bases, there was a span of 14 bases. This CDR3 is 14 amino acids long. Germline assignment: CDR1 SGHTA and CDR2 FQGTGA. This TCR was sampled from a man aged 18 to 30 who received the YFV17D yellow fever vaccine. This sequence joins TRBV7-3 and TRBJ1-5, with D tentatively TRBD1 (6 bases). The sequences come from PBMCs, collected before the yellow fever booster vaccination. In DNA form, the CDR3 reads TGTGCCAGCAGCGGCCGGGGGGCAGGTCAGCCCCAGCATTTT. Its protein product is CASSGRGAGQPQHF.